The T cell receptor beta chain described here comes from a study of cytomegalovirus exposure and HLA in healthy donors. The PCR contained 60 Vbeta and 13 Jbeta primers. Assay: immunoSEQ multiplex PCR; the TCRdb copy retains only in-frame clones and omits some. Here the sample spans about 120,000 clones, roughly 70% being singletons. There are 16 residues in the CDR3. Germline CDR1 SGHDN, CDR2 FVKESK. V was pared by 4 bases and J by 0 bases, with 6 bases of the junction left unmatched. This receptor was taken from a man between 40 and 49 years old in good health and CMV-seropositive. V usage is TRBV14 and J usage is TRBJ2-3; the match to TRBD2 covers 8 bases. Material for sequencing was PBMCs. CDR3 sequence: CASSRLAGSSTDTQYF. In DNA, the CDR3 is TGTGCCAGCAGCCGTTTAGCGGGAAGTAGCACAGATACGCAGTATTTT.